A selection of T cell receptor beta chains follows, all from one sample in a study of blood T cell repertoires in COVID-19. Only in-frame clones appear in the TCRdb table, and some are missing; sequencing was by immunoSEQ multiplex PCR. The table lists about 210,000 clones, roughly 90% of them singletons, with about 5% in the top ten. Sequencing was performed on peripheral blood. All receptors derive from a woman aged 40 to 55 with acute or convalescent COVID-19. CDR3s leave out the opening cysteine and the closing phenylalanine or tryptophan. Some rows mark clone size as missing; the rest say once, few, many or name a class of expanded clone.

NA,14,TRBV7-3,TRBJ2-2,ASSLRQGARTGELF
NA,12,TRBV18,TRBJ1-4,ASSPGREGEKLF
NA,13,TRBV24-1,TRBJ2-3,ATGGLAGGSDTQY
once,14,TRBV5-4,TRBJ2-2,ASAPSGTGVTGELF
NA,10,TRBV5-5,TRBJ2-5,ASSLVMETQY
NA,15,TRBV15,TRBJ2-2,ATSRRDRGLITGELF
NA,12,TRBV5-1,TRBJ1-4,ASSSDIKGQKLF
NA,12,TRBV20-1,TRBJ2-3,SASLASGARTQY
NA,14,TRBV25-1,TRBJ2-5,ASSVPPDSPGETQY
NA,11,TRBV24-1,TRBJ1-2,ATSEWTGAGYT
NA,16,TRBV4-2,TRBJ1-6,ASSQEIQGDLYNSPLH
NA,14,TRBV11-2,TRBJ2-5,ASSTFGTSGQETQY
few,16,TRBV4-2,TRBJ1-2,ASSQERDRGLPNYGYT
NA,14,TRBV19,TRBJ1-4,ANRGDRGTTNEKLF
NA,14,TRBV5-1,TRBJ2-5,ASSLGDSGERLTQY
NA,12,TRBV30,TRBJ1-2,AWSSGSRNYGYT
NA,12,TRBV29-1,TRBJ1-1,SVGMGQGDSEAF
NA,12,TRBV2,TRBJ1-5,ASSPGQGYQPQH
NA,11,TRBV5-1,TRBJ1-1,ASNTAMNTEAF
NA,11,TRBV5-6,TRBJ1-1,ASSFGTGEGAF
NA,11,TRBV10-1,TRBJ2-3,ASSEGQTDTQY
NA,13,TRBV12-5,TRBJ2-4,ASGLVTRGDGIQY
NA,12,TRBV6-1,TRBJ1-2,ASSEYEGNYGYT
NA,16,TRBV5-4,TRBJ2-3,ASSRSGLAGGLTDTQY
NA,12,TRBV24-1,TRBJ1-2,ATSDLPRNYGYT
NA,13,TRBV10-1,TRBJ2-3,ASSEQPGRGDTQY
NA,12,TRBV5-1,TRBJ1-2,ASSLSGSDYGYT
NA,14,TRBV7-6,TRBJ1-1,ASSLAEPGTYTEAF
NA,13,TRBV2,TRBJ2-5,ASRATGTGEETQY
NA,9,TRBV4-1,TRBJ1-1,ASSGASEAF
NA,15,TRBV9,TRBJ2-2,ASSGEETGGPTGELF
NA,12,TRBV27,TRBJ2-1,ASSFVGLGYEQF
NA,11,TRBV27,TRBJ1-2,ASSWAANYGYT
NA,14,TRBV19,TRBJ1-6,ASSIETGHLNSPLH
once,14,TRBV2,TRBJ2-1,ASSDWQGAGYNEQF
few,13,TRBV5-4,TRBJ1-1,ASSLEKQTNTEAF
NA,14,TRBV19,TRBJ2-5,ASSGALWGQQETQY
NA,14,TRBV6-2/TRBV6-3,TRBJ2-3,ASSRLAGVSTDTQY
NA,14,TRBV2,TRBJ1-3,ASTSEGLPSGNTIY
NA,12,TRBV27,TRBJ1-5,ASSRGTANQPQH
NA,11,TRBV19,TRBJ2-3,ASSETGSDTQY
NA,14,TRBV6-5,TRBJ2-5,ASSYSRRTNFGTQY
NA,15,TRBV4-1,TRBJ1-3,ASSQIRGTASGNTIY
NA,13,TRBV7-3,TRBJ2-2,ASSQGASGTGELF
NA,14,TRBV19,TRBJ2-1,AGGLAGPEIGNEQF
NA,11,TRBV5-4,TRBJ2-3,ASSLESANTQY
NA,12,TRBV24-1,TRBJ2-1,ATSEYRAPNEQF
NA,14,TRBV4-2,TRBJ1-2,ASSQDHREPDYGYT
NA,12,TRBV4-1,TRBJ1-2,ASSQEEGHYGYT
NA,9,TRBV6-2/TRBV6-3,TRBJ2-5,ASSPIGAQY
NA,13,TRBV3-1/TRBV3-2,TRBJ1-2,ASSHRTVLNYGYT
few,13,TRBV27,TRBJ1-5,ASSLRGFSNQPQH
NA,13,TRBV10-3,TRBJ2-2,AIRGRDSLTGELF
once,12,TRBV15,TRBJ2-4,ATSSALNENIQY